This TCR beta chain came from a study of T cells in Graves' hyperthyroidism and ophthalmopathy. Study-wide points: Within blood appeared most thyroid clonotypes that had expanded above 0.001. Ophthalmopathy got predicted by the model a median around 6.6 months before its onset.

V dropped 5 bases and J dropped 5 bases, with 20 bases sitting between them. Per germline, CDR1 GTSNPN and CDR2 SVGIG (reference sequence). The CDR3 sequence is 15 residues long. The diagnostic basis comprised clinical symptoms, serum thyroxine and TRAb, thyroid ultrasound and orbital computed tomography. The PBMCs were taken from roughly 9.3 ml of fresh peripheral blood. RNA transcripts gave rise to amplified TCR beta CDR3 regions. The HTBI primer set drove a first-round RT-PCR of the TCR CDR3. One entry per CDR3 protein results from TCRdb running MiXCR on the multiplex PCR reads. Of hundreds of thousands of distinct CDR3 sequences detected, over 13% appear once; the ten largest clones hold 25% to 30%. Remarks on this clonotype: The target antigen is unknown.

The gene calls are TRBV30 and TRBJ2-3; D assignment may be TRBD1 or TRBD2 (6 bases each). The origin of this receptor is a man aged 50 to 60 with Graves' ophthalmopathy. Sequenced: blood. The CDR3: CAWLDVSRGVDTQYF. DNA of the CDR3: TGTGCCTGGCTTGATGTTTCTAGGGGGGTAGATACGCAGTATTTT.